The subject of this entry is one T cell receptor (beta chain). The antigen is undetermined. Running of the assay took place at deep level. Clones were sequenced by immunoSEQ multiplex PCR, and TCRdb holds only the in-frame ones, with some missing. The table shows a few million clones, with 85% to 95% occurring only once. These data come from a study of shared clonotypes between healthy human individuals. Study conclusions and caveats: Owing to a small donor count, the genetic and exposure-history diversity represented was limited. Four donors held about 5% of naive CD4 clonotypes in common.

The CDR3 sequence is 19 residues long. Trimming cost V 3 bases and J 0 bases; bases outside gene matches: 11. Germline loops: CDR1 KGHSH, CDR2 LQKENI. Study donors comprised healthy, HIV-negative adults devoid of recent acute infection or vaccination. This sequence joins TRBV18 and TRBJ1-3, with 10 positions matching TRBD1. The TCR was taken from a man between 18 and 35 years old in good health. Some clones in this sample may be carry-over from other donors' samples. The source material was naive CD4+ T cells from PBMCs. Sample subset: CD45RA+ positively selected. As DNA, the CDR3 is TGTGCCAGCTCACCCCTTCCGGGACAGGGGCCCAGCTCTGGAAACACCATATATTTT. It codes for CASSPLPGQGPSSGNTIYF. Complete variable domain (other parts from reference TRBV18 and TRBJ1-3): NAGVMQNPRHLVRRRGQEARLRCSPMKGHSHVYWYRQLPEEGLKFMVYLQKENIIDESGMPKERFSAEFPKEGPSILRIQQVVRGDSAAYFCASSPLPGQGPSSGNTIYFGEGSWLTVV.